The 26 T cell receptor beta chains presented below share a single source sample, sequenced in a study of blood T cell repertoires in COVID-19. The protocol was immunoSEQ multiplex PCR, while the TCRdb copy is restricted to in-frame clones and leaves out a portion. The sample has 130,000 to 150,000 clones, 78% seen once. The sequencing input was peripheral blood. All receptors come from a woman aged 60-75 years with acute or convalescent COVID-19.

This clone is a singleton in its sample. The CDR3 DNA follows: TGCGCCAGCAGCCAAGATCGGGAGCAATGGAATTCACCCCTCCACTTT. Its protein is CASSQDREQWNSPLHF. The chain has TRBV4-1 and TRBJ1-6, with D unresolved. CDR3 length equals 16 residues. The V end lost 0 bases, the J end lost 7 bases, and 13 bases lay between the germline ends. Per germline, CDR1 MGHRA and CDR2 YSYEKL.

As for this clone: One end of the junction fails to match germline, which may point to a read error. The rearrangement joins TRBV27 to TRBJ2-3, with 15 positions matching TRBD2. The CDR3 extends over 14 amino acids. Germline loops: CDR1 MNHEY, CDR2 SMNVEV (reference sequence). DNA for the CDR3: TGTGCCAGCAGTCCCAGGACTAGCGGGAGGGTCCAGGGTTTT. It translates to CASSPRTSGRVQGF.

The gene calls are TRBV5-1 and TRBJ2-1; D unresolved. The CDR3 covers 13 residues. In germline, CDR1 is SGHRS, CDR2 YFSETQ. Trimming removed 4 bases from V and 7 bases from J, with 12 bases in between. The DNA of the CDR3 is TGCGCCAGCAGCCCTGTGGAGATTAATGAGCAGTTCTTC. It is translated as CASSPVEINEQFF.

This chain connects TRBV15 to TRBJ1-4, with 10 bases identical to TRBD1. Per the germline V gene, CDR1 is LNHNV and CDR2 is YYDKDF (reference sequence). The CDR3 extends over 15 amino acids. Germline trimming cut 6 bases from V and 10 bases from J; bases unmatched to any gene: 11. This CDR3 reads CATREGQGMVGKLFF. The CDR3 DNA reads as TGTGCCACCAGAGAGGGACAGGGGATGGTTGGAAAACTGTTTTTT.

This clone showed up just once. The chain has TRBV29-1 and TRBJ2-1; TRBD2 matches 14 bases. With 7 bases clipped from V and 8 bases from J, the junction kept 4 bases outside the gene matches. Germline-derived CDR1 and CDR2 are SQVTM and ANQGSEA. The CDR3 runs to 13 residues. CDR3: CSAGLAGGDEQFF. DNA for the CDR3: TGCAGCGCCGGACTAGCGGGAGGCGATGAGCAGTTCTTC.

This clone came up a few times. The CDR3 loop is CAWRRPGGKLFF. The CDR3 DNA reads as TGTGCCTGGAGACGTCCAGGGGGAAAACTGTTTTTT. J is TRBJ1-4 and V is TRBV30; 7 bases agree with TRBD1. The junction had 5 bases not matched to a gene; V was cut back by 3 bases and J by 10 bases. CDR3 size: 12 residues. Germline CDR1 is GTSNPN and CDR2 is SVGIG (reference sequence).

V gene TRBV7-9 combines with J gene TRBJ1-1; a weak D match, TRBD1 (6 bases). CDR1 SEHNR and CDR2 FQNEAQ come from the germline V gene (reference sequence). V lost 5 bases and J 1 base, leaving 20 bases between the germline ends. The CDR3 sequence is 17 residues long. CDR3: CASSPRDQGIRNTEAFF. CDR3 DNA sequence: TGTGCCAGCAGCCCCCGGGACCAGGGGATTCGGAACACTGAAGCTTTCTTT. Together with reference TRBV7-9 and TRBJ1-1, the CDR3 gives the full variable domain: DTGVSQNPRHKITKRGQNVTFRCDPISEHNRLYWYRQTLGQGPEFLTYFQNEAQLEKSRLLSDRFSAERPKGSFSTLEIQRTEQGDSAMYLCASSPRDQGIRNTEAFFGQGTRLTVV.

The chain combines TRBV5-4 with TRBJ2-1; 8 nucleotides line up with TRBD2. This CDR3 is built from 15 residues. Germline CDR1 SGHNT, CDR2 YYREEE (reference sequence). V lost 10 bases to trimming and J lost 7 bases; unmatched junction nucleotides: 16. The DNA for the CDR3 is TGTGCCTCTAAGAGCGGGAGAAGTTTTGGTAATGAGCAGTTCTTC. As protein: CASKSGRSFGNEQFF.

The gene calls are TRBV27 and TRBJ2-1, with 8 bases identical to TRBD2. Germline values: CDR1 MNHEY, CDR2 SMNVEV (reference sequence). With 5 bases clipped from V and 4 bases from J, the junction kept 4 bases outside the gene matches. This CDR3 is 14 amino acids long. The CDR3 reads CASSQGLGYNEQFF. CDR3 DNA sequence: TGTGCCAGCAGTCAGGGACTAGGATACAATGAGCAGTTCTTC.

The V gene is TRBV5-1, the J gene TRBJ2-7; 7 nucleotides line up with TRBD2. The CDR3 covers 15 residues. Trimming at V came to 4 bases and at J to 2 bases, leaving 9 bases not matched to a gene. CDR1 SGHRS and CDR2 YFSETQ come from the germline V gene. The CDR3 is CASSEGSGNTYEQYF. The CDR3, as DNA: TGCGCCAGCAGCGAGGGGAGCGGGAACACCTACGAGCAGTACTTC.

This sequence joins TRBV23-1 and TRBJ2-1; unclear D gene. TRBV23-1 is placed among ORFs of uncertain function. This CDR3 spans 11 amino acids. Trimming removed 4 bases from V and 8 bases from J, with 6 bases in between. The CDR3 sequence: CASSRGDEQFF. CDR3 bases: TGCGCCAGCAGTCGAGGAGATGAGCAGTTCTTC.

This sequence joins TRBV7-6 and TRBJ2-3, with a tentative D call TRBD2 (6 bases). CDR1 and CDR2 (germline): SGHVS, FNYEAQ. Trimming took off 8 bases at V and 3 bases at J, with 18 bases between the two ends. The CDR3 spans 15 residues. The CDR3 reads CASDPGVHVTDTQYF. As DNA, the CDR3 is TGTGCCAGCGACCCGGGAGTCCACGTTACAGATACGCAGTATTTT. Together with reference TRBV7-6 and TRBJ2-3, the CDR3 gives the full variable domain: GAGVSQSPRYKVTKRGQDVALRCDPISGHVSLYWYRQALGQGPEFLTYFNYEAQQDKSGLPNDRFSAERPEGSISTLTIQRTEQRDSAMYRCASDPGVHVTDTQYFGPGTRLTVL.

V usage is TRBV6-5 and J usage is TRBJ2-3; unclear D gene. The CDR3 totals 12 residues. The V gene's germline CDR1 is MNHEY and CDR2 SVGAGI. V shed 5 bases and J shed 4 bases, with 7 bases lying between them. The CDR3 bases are TGTGCCAGCAGTCACATCGCAGATACGCAGTATTTT. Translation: CASSHIADTQYF.

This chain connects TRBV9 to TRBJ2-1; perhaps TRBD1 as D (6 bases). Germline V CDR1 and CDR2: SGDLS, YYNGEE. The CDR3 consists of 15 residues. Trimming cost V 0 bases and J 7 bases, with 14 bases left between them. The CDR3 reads CASSVAPLTGNEQFF. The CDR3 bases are TGTGCCAGCAGCGTAGCACCCTTAACAGGGAATGAGCAGTTCTTC.

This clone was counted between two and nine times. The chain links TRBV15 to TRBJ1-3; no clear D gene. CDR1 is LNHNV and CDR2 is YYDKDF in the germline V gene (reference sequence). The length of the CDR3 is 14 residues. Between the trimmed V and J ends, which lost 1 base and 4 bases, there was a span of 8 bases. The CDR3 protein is CATSRARGGNTIYF. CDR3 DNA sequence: TGTGCCACCAGCAGAGCTCGAGGCGGAAACACCATATATTTT.

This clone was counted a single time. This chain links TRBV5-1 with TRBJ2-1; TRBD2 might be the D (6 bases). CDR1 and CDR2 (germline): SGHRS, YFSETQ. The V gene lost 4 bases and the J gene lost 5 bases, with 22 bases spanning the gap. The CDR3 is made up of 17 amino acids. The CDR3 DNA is TGCGCCAGCAGCGGGGAACCGGGACTCTTAGGGAACAATGAGCAGTTCTTC. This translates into CASSGEPGLLGNNEQFF.

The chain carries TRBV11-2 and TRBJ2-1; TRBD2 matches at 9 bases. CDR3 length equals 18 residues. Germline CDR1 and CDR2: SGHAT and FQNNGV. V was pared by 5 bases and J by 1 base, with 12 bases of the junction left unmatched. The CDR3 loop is CASSPNLLAGTSYNEQFF. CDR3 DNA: TGTGCCAGCAGCCCCAACCTCCTAGCGGGGACATCCTACAATGAGCAGTTCTTC.

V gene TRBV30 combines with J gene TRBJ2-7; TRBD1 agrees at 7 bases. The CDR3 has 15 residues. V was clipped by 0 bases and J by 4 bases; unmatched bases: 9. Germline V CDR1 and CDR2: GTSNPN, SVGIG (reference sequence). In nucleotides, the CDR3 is TGTGCCTGGAGTGTCAACAGGGGCCTTGGGTACGAGCAGTACTTC. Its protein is CAWSVNRGLGYEQYF.

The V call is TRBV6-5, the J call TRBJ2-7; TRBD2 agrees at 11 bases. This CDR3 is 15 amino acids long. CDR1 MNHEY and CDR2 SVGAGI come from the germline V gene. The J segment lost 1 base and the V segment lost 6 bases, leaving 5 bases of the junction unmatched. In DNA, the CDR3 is TGTGCCAGCAGCGCCGGGACTAGCGGTTCCTACGAGCAGTACTTC. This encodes CASSAGTSGSYEQYF.

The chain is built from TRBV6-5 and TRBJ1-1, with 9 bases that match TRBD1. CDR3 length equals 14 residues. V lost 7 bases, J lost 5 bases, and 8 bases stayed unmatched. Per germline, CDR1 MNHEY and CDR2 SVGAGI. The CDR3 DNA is TGTGCCAGCACTTCGACAGGGGGGTGGACTGAAGCTTTCTTT. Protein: CASTSTGGWTEAFF.

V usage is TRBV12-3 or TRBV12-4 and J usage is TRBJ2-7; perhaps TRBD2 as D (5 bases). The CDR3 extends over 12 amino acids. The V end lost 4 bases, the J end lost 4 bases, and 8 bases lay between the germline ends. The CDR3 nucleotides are TGTGCCAGCAGTTGGGCGGGTTACGAGCAGTACTTC. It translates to CASSWAGYEQYF.

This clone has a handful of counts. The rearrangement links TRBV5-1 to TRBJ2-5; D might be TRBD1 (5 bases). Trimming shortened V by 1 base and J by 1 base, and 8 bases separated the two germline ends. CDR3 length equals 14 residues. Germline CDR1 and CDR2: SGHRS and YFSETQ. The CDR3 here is CASSLTGAQETQYF. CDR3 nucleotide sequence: TGCGCCAGCAGCTTGACTGGGGCCCAAGAGACCCAGTACTTC.

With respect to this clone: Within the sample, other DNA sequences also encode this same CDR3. Written as DNA, the CDR3 is TGTGCCAGTAGTATCAGGGGAAACACTGAAGCTTTCTTT. Translated: CASSIRGNTEAFF. This chain links TRBV19 with TRBJ1-1, with a tentative D call TRBD1 (6 bases). The CDR3 runs to 13 residues. The V end was cut by 3 bases, the J end by 2 bases, with 7 bases between. Germline-derived CDR1 and CDR2 are LNHDA and SQIVND (reference sequence).

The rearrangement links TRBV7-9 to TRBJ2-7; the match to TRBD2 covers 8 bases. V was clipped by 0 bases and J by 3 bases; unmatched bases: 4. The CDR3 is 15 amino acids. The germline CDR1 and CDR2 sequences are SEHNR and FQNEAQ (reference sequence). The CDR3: CASSLAAGTSYEQYF. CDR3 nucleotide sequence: TGTGCCAGCAGCTTAGCAGCCGGGACTAGCTACGAGCAGTACTTC.

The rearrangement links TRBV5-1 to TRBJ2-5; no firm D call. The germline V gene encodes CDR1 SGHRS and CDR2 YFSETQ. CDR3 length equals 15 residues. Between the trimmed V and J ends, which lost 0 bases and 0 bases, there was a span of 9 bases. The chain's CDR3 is CASSLVGQYQETQYF. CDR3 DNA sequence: TGCGCCAGCAGCTTGGTTGGCCAGTACCAAGAGACCCAGTACTTC.

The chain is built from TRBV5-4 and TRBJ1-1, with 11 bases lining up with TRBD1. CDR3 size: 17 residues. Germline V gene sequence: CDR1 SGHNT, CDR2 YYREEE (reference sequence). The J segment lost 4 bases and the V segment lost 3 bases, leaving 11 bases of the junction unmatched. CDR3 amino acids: CASSWTGGPFLGTEAFF. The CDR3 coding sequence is TGTGCCAGCAGCTGGACAGGGGGCCCCTTTCTGGGCACTGAAGCTTTCTTT.